The subject of this entry is one T cell receptor beta chain. What it binds is unknown. This entry comes from a study of T-cell reconstitution after alpha-beta-depleted transplantation in children. The study, taken as a whole, reports: Hyperexpanded clones declined; after one year, newly produced T cells mostly supplied diversity. It was surviving recipient T cells and thymic progenitors that gave some patients high TCRbeta diversity at day 60. Approximately two months post-transplant, alpha-beta T cells reportedly originated from several hundred expanded graft clones.

For TCRbeta, the library was prepared with unique molecular identifiers. TCRdb called the PCR reads again in MiXCR, with one record for every CDR3 protein. Seen here are under 400,000 distinct CDR3 sequences, 23% observed once, and the top ten hold approximately 11%. This CDR3 is 15 amino acids long. Germline V lookup: CDR1 LGHNA, CDR2 YNFKEQ. Trimming took 0 bases from V and 2 from J, leaving 9 bases between them. This rearrangement joins TRBV4-2 to TRBJ2-3, with D possibly matching TRBD2 (5 bases). This sequence was found in a male patient younger than 18 who had a stem cell transplant for acute lymphoblastic leukemia, so the T cells may come from the graft donor. The sequencing here drew on PBMCs, mostly from graft donor cells, taken 180 days after TCRalphabeta/CD19-depleted stem cell transplant. The DNA of the CDR3 is TGTGCCAGCAGCCAAGAGGGAGTACCCACAGATACGCAGTATTTT. Its protein product is CASSQEGVPTDTQYF.